The 15 T cell receptor beta chains below were found in one sample sequenced in a study of shared clonotypes between healthy human individuals. The table came from immunoSEQ multiplex PCR; TCRdb's copy has only in-frame clones and leaves some out. The sample consists of approximately 2.5 million clones, just over 90% of them appearing once. Material: naive CD4+ T cells sorted from blood. Documented subset: CD45RA+ positively selected. The receptors stem from a man in his late teens or twenties in good health.

V usage is TRBV29-1 and J usage is TRBJ2-5; D remains ambiguous. This CDR3 is 12 amino acids long. Germline values: CDR1 SQVTM, CDR2 ANQGSEA. Trimming took off 7 bases at V and 5 bases at J, with 14 bases between the two ends. The DNA of the CDR3 is TGCAGCGGCCGGGCAAACCGGGAGACCCAGTACTTC. Its translation: CSGRANRETQYF.

The CDR3 nucleotides are TGCGCCAGCAGCCACCAGACTAGCGGGGGCTACGAGCAGTACTTC. Encoded protein: CASSHQTSGGYEQYF. V is TRBV4-1 and J is TRBJ2-7; 12 nucleotides align to TRBD2. Trimming removed 3 bases from V and 3 bases from J; junction bases left unmatched: 3. The length of the CDR3 is 15 residues. In germline, CDR1 is MGHRA, CDR2 YSYEKL.

J is TRBJ2-2 and V is TRBV6-5, with D tentatively TRBD2 (6 bases). The CDR3 contains 15 residues. Deletions cut 5 bases from V and 4 bases from J, with 14 bases between. In germline, CDR1 is MNHEY, CDR2 SVGAGI. The CDR3 spells CASSTRRAVTGELFF. Here the CDR3 DNA reads TGTGCCAGCAGTACACGGAGGGCGGTCACCGGGGAGCTGTTTTTT.

This rearrangement joins TRBV7-2 to TRBJ2-7; no definite D call. Between the trimmed V and J ends, which lost 6 bases and 0 bases, there was a span of 15 bases. Germline V CDR1 and CDR2: SGHTA, FQGNSA. The CDR3 length is 15 residues. As DNA, the CDR3 is TGTGCCAGCAGTAATCAGGCGGCAACCTCCTACGAGCAGTACTTC. Protein sequence: CASSNQAATSYEQYF. The full variable domain, completed using reference TRBV7-2 and TRBJ2-7, is GAGVSQSPSNKVTEKGKDVELRCDPISGHTALYWYRQSLGQGLEFLIYFQGNSAPDKSGLPSDRFSAERTGGSVSTLTIQRTQQEDSAVYLCASSNQAATSYEQYFGPGTRLTVT.

This chain connects TRBV19 to TRBJ1-5, with D possibly TRBD1 on 6 matching bases. In germline, CDR1 is LNHDA, CDR2 SQIVND (reference sequence). V lost 2 bases, J lost 2 bases, and 10 bases lay in between. The CDR3 runs to 15 residues. The CDR3 loop is CASSINRVGNQPQHF. The CDR3 DNA reads as TGTGCCAGTAGTATAAACAGGGTTGGCAATCAGCCCCAGCATTTT.

The CDR3: CASSAGTRLTSTDTQYF. The CDR3 DNA sequence: TGTGCCAGCAGCGCTGGGACTAGGTTAACTAGCACAGATACGCAGTATTTT. This chain connects TRBV9 to TRBJ2-3; 8 bases align to TRBD2. The germline V gene has CDR1 SGDLS and CDR2 YYNGEE. Losses at the gene ends were 3 bases for V and 0 bases for J; bases not matched to a gene: 9. This CDR3 is 17 amino acids long. Using reference TRBV9 and TRBJ2-3 for the parts outside the CDR3, the full variable domain is DSGVTQTPKHLITATGQRVTLRCSPRSGDLSVYWYQQSLDQGLQFLIQYYNGEERAKGNILERFSAQQFPDLHSELNLSSLELGDSALYFCASSAGTRLTSTDTQYFGPGTRLTVL.

The J gene is TRBJ2-3, the V gene TRBV30; tentatively, D is TRBD1 (5 bases). The V gene lost 0 bases and the J gene lost 2 bases, with 18 bases spanning the gap. The CDR3 spans 17 residues. Germline-derived CDR1 and CDR2 are GTSNPN and SVGIG (reference sequence). The CDR3 DNA sequence: TGTGCCTGGAGTGTAGGCAGGACACCGGATTACACAGATACGCAGTATTTT. This sequence encodes CAWSVGRTPDYTDTQYF.

The chain uses TRBV7-2 and TRBJ2-1; D remains unclear. CDR3 length equals 15 residues. The germline V gene has CDR1 SGHTA and CDR2 FQGNSA. V lost 2 bases to trimming and J lost 3 bases, with 11 bases between them. This chain's CDR3 is CASSLRAGDYNEQFF. The CDR3 bases are TGTGCCAGCAGCTTACGGGCAGGAGACTACAATGAGCAGTTCTTC.

This clone has just one count. This same CDR3 is encoded by further DNA sequences in the sample. This chain connects TRBV7-2 to TRBJ1-3, with TRBD1 as a possible D gene (5 bases). The length of the CDR3 is 15 residues. V was clipped by 5 bases and J by 4 bases, with 15 bases between them. In germline, CDR1 is SGHTA, CDR2 FQGNSA. The chain's CDR3 is CASSLGPGIGNTIYF. CDR3 bases: TGTGCCAGCAGCCTGGGGCCCGGGATCGGAAACACCATATATTTT.

The V call is TRBV2, the J call TRBJ1-5, with unresolved D. Germline assignment: CDR1 SNHLY and CDR2 FYNNEI. The CDR3 has 13 residues. V shed 6 bases and J shed 6 bases, with 12 bases lying between them. This CDR3 reads CASSAFLFQPQHF. CDR3 nucleotides: TGTGCCAGCAGCGCATTTCTTTTTCAGCCCCAGCATTTT.

This chain links TRBV10-1 with TRBJ2-5; D call uncertain. Germline lookup yields CDR1 WNHNN and CDR2 SYGVQD (reference sequence). The CDR3 sequence is 11 residues long. The V gene lost 6 bases and the J gene lost 4 bases, with 6 bases spanning the gap. CDR3 residues: CASRPVETQYF. The CDR3 DNA follows: TGCGCCAGCAGACCTGTAGAGACCCAGTACTTC.

The chain links TRBV28 to TRBJ2-3; D may be TRBD2 (6 bases). The germline V gene encodes CDR1 MDHEN and CDR2 SYDVKM. The ends were cut back, 5 bases at V and 2 bases at J, with 14 bases in the middle. This CDR3 has 15 residues. The CDR3 here is CASSLSGTLTDTQYF. The CDR3 DNA sequence: TGTGCCAGCAGTCTTAGCGGTACCCTCACAGATACGCAGTATTTT.

This clone was seen just once. The V gene is TRBV28, the J gene TRBJ1-5; 9 bases fit TRBD1. The CDR3 totals 14 residues. CDR1 and CDR2 (germline): MDHEN, SYDVKM. Unmatched junction bases numbered 7, after V lost 6 bases and J lost 7 bases. This CDR3 reads CASSFRQGDQPQHF. CDR3 DNA: TGTGCCAGCAGCTTTAGACAGGGGGACCAGCCCCAGCATTTT.

The chain couples TRBV18 to TRBJ2-1; maybe TRBD2 (7 bases). With 0 bases removed from V and 10 bases from J, the gap between germline ends came to 19 bases. CDR1 is KGHSH, CDR2 LQKENI, per germline. The CDR3 length is 16 residues. The CDR3 is CASSPPEAGGLGEQFF. CDR3 sequence (DNA): TGTGCCAGCTCACCACCGGAGGCCGGGGGGCTCGGGGAGCAGTTCTTC.

This clone was recorded only once. The chain recombines TRBV5-4 with TRBJ2-3, with 11 nucleotides matching TRBD2. V lost 4 bases to trimming and J lost 6 bases; unmatched junction nucleotides: 10. The CDR3 has 16 residues. Germline lookup yields CDR1 SGHNT and CDR2 YYREEE (reference sequence). CDR3 DNA sequence: TGTGCCAGCAGCCACGTAGCGGGAGGGATGGAGGATACGCAGTATTTT. Residues: CASSHVAGGMEDTQYF.